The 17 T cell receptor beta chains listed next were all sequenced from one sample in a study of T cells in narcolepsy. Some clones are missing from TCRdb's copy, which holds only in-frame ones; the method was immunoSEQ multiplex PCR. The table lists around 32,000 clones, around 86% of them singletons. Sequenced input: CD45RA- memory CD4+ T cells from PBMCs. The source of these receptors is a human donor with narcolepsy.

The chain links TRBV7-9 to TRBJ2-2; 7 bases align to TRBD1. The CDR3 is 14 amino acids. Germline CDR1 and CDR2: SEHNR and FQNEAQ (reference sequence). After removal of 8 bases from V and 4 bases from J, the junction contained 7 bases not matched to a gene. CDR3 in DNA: TGTGCCAGCCTTTTTGACAGGGCCACCGGGGAGCTGTTTTTT. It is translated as CASLFDRATGELFF.

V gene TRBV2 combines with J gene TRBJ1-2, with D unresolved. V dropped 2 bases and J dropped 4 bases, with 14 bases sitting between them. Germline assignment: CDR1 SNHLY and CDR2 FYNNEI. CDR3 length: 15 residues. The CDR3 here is CASSEIQAVLYGYTF. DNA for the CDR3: TGTGCCAGCAGTGAAATTCAAGCAGTCCTCTATGGCTACACCTTC.

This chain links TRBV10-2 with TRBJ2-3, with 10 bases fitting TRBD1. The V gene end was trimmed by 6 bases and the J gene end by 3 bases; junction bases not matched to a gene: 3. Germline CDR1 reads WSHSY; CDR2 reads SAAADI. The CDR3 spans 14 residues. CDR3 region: CASSRDRGTDTQYF. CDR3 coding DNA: TGCGCCAGCAGCCGGGACAGGGGTACAGATACGCAGTATTTT.

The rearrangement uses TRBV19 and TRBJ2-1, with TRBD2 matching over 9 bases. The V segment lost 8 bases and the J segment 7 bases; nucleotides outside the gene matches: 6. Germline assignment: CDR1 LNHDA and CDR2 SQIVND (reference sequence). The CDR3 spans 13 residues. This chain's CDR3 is CASLSSGMNEQFF. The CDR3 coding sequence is TGTGCCAGTTTATCTAGCGGGATGAATGAGCAGTTCTTC.

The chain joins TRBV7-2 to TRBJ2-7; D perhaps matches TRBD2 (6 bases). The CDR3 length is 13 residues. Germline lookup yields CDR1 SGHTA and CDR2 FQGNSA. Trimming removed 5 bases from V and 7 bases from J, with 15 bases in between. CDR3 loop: CASSVRVGREQYF. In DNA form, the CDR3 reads TGTGCCAGCAGCGTGCGGGTTGGGAGGGAGCAGTACTTC.

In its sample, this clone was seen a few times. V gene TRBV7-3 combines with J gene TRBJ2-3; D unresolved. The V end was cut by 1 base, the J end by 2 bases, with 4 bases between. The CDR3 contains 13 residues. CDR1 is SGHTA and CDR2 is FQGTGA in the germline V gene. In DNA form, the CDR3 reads TGTGCCAGCAGCTTAATACCCACAGATACGCAGTATTTT. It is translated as CASSLIPTDTQYF.

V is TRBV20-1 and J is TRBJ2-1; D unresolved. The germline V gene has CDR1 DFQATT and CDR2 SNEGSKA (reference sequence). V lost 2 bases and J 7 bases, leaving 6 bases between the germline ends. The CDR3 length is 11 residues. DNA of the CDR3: TGCAGTGCTAGAACCTCGAATGAGCAGTTCTTC. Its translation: CSARTSNEQFF.

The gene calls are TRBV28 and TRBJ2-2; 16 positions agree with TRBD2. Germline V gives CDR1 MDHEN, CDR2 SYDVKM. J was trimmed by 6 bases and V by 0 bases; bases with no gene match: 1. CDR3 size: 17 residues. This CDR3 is CASSLWGLAGGPGELFF. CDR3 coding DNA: TGTGCCAGCAGTTTATGGGGACTAGCGGGAGGGCCCGGGGAGCTGTTTTTT.

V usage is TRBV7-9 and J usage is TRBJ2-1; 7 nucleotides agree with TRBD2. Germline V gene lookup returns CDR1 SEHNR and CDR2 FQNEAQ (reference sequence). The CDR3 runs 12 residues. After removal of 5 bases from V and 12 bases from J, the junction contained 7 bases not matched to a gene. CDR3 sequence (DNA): TGTGCCAGCAGCCCGAGACTAGCCGGGCAGTTCTTC. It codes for CASSPRLAGQFF.

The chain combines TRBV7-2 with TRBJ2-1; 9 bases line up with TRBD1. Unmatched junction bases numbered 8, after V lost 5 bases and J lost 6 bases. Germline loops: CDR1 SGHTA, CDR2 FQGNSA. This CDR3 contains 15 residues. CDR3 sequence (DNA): TGTGCCAGCAGCCCACCGGGACAGGGACTCAATGAGCAGTTCTTC. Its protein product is CASSPPGQGLNEQFF.

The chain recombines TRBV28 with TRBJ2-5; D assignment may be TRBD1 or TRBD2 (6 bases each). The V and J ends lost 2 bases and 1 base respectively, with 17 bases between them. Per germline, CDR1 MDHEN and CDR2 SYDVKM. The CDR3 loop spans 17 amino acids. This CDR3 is CASSLGLAGEVQETQYF. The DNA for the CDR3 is TGTGCCAGCAGTTTAGGCTTGGCAGGGGAGGTCCAAGAGACCCAGTACTTC.

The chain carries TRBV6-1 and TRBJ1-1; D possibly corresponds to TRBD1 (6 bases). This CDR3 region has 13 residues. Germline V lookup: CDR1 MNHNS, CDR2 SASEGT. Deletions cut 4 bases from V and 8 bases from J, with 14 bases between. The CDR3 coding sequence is TGTGCCAGCAGTGGAACTCGACAGGCGGAAGCTTTCTTT. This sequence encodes CASSGTRQAEAFF.

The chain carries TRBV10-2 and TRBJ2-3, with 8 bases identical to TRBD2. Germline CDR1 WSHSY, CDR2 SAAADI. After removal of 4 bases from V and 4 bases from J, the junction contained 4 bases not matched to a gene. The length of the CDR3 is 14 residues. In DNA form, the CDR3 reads TGCGCCAGCAGTGCAGCGGGAGTTGCAGATACGCAGTATTTT. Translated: CASSAAGVADTQYF.

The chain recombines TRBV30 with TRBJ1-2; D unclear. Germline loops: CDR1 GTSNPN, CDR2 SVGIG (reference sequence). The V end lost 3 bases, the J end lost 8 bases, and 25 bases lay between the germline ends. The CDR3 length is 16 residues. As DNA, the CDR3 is TGTGCCTGGAGGCCTTCAATAGGTCGCGCAATGGTAGGCTACACCTTC. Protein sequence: CAWRPSIGRAMVGYTF.

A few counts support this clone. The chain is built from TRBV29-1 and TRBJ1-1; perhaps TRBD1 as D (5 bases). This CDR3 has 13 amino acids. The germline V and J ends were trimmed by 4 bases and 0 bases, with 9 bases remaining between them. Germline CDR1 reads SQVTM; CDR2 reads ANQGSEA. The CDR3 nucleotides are TGCAGCGTTGCAAGGGACTTGAACACTGAAGCTTTCTTT. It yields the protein CSVARDLNTEAFF.

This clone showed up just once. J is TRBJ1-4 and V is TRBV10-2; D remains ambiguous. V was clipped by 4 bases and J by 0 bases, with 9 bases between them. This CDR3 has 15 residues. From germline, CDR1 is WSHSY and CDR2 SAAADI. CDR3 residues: CASSADGATNEKLFF. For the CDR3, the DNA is TGCGCCAGCAGTGCCGACGGTGCAACTAATGAAAAACTGTTTTTT.

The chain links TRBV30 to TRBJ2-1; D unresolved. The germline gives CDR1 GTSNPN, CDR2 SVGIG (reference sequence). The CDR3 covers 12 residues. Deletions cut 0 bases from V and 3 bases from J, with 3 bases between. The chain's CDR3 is CAWSVIYNEQFF. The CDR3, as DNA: TGTGCCTGGAGTGTAATCTACAATGAGCAGTTCTTC.